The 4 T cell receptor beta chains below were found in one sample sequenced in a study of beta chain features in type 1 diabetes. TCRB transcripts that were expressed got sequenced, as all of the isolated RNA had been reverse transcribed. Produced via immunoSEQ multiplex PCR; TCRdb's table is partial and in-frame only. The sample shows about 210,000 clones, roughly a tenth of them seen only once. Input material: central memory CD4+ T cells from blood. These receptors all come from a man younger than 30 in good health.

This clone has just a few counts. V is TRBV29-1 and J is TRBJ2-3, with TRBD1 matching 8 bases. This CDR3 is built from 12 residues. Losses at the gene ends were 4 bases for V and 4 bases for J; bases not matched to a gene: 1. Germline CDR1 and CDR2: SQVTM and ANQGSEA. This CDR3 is CSVAGGADTQYF. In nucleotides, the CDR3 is TGCAGCGTTGCAGGGGGCGCAGATACGCAGTATTTT.

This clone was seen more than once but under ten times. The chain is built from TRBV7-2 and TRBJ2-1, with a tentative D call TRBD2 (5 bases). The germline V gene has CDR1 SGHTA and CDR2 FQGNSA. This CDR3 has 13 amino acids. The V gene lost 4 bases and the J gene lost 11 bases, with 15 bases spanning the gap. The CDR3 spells CASSSTARRQQFF. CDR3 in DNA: TGTGCCAGCAGCTCCACCGCTCGGAGGCAGCAGTTCTTC.

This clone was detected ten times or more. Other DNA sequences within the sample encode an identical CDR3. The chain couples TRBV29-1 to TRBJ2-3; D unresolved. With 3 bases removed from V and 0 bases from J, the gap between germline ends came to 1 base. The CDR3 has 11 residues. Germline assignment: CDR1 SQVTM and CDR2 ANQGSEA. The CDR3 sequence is CSVDSTDTQYF. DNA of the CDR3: TGCAGCGTTGACAGCACAGATACGCAGTATTTT.

The CDR3 sequence: CASRVSDEQFF. CDR3 nucleotides: TGTGCCAGCAGGGTAAGCGATGAGCAGTTCTTC. This chain links TRBV2 with TRBJ2-1; no definite D call. Germline loops: CDR1 SNHLY, CDR2 FYNNEI. The CDR3 is 11 amino acids. Trimming cost V 6 bases and J 8 bases, with 8 bases left between them.